A selection of T cell receptor beta chains follows, all from one sample in a study of blood T cell repertoires in COVID-19. Data came from immunoSEQ multiplex PCR; TCRdb stores just in-frame clones and leaves some out. The sample records about 220,000 clones, roughly 84% being singletons. The sequenced sample was peripheral blood. The origin of the receptors is a man aged 25-45 years with active or convalescent COVID-19. CDR3s include the opening cysteine and the closing phenylalanine or tryptophan. A D gene is named only where the DNA matches it firmly. Clone size, where shown, is once, few, many, or a class for clones that have expanded.

D	V	size	J	DNA	CDR3
-	TRBV7-9	once	TRBJ2-1	TGTGCCAGCAGCTTACAGAATGAGCAGTTCTTC	CASSLQNEQFF
TRBD2	TRBV6-2/TRBV6-3	-	TRBJ2-1	TGTGCCAGCAGCCGGAGTCGACTAGCCTGGGTTCTTGATGAGCAGTTCTTC	CASSRSRLAWVLDEQFF
-	TRBV9	-	TRBJ2-3	TGTGCCAGCAGCGTAGGTTCCGGGGGAACTAGCACAGATACGCAGTATTTT	CASSVGSGGTSTDTQYF
TRBD1	TRBV24-1	once	TRBJ2-1	TGTGCCACCAGTGATTTGTCCAGGGGGTACAATGAGCAGTTCTTC	CATSDLSRGYNEQFF
-	TRBV5-1	-	TRBJ1-2	TGCGCCAGCAGCTTGGGGGCCGTCAACTATGGCTACACCTTC	CASSLGAVNYGYTF
TRBD2	TRBV6-4	few	TRBJ2-2	TGTGCCAGCAGTGCTAGCGGGAGCACCGGGGAGCTGTTTTTT	CASSASGSTGELFF
-	TRBV15	-	TRBJ2-2	TGTGCCACCAGCAGGAGACAGGACCGACCCGGGGAGCTGTTTTTT	CATSRRQDRPGELFF
-	TRBV30	-	TRBJ1-5	TGTGTCGCCTCACCGGTGGGCTGGGGCAATCAGCCCCAGCATTTT	CVASPVGWGNQPQHF
-	TRBV4-1	-	TRBJ1-2	TGCGCCAGCAGCCAAGGATCGCCAGTCATCTATGGCTACACCTTC	CASSQGSPVIYGYTF
-	TRBV27	-	TRBJ2-7	TGTGCCAGCAGTTTATCTAGCAGGGGACCCTACGAGCAGTACTTC	CASSLSSRGPYEQYF
-	TRBV28	-	TRBJ2-7	TGTGCCAGCAGTTTATTGAAGGGGCGAATCGAGCAGTACTTC	CASSLLKGRIEQYF
-	TRBV7-2	-	TRBJ1-5	TGTGCCAGCAGCTTATTTAGGGCAGGGGATAGCAATCAGCCCCAGCATTTT	CASSLFRAGDSNQPQHF